This entry lists 10 T cell receptor beta chains sequenced from one sample in a study of blood T cell repertoires in COVID-19. Libraries were prepared by immunoSEQ multiplex PCR; TCRdb keeps only in-frame clonotypes and omits some of them. The repertoire holds almost 200,000 clones, with about 90% as singletons. The sequencing sample was made of peripheral blood. These receptors were obtained from a woman in her 70s with acute or convalescent COVID-19.

The genes are TRBV3-1 (or the pseudogene TRBV3-2) and TRBJ2-1; D perhaps matches TRBD2 (5 bases). CDR1 is LGHDT and CDR2 is YNNKEL in the germline V gene (reference sequence). V was cut by 1 base and J by 5 bases, with 9 bases left in between. This CDR3 is built from 14 residues. Written as DNA, the CDR3 is TGTGCCAGCAGCCAAGGGATCGGGAACAATGAGCAGTTCTTC. It specifies CASSQGIGNNEQFF.

V is TRBV5-1 and J is TRBJ1-4; tentatively, D is TRBD1 (5 bases). Germline V gene sequence: CDR1 SGHRS, CDR2 YFSETQ. Trimming shortened V by 2 bases and J by 8 bases, and 13 bases separated the two germline ends. The CDR3 is 14 amino acids. This CDR3 is CASSFQGMGEKLFF. The CDR3, as DNA: TGCGCCAGCAGCTTTCAGGGTATGGGGGAAAAACTGTTTTTT.

CDR3 protein: CASSFTGNNQPQHF. CDR3 sequence (DNA): TGTGCCAGCAGTTTTACAGGGAACAATCAGCCCCAGCATTTT. The V gene is TRBV27, the J gene TRBJ1-5; D is possibly TRBD1 (6 bases). Germline loops: CDR1 MNHEY, CDR2 SMNVEV (reference sequence). CDR3 length: 14 amino acids. Trimming took off 3 bases at V and 3 bases at J, with 9 bases between the two ends.

This sequence joins TRBV5-1 and TRBJ1-1; no clear D. V lost 3 bases, J lost 3 bases, and 9 bases lay in between. There are 13 residues in the CDR3. Germline V gene lookup returns CDR1 SGHRS and CDR2 YFSETQ. CDR3 DNA sequence: TGCGCCAGCAGCTCCCCCCCTTACACTGAAGCTTTCTTT. Its translation: CASSSPPYTEAFF.

This chain uses TRBV4-3 with TRBJ2-1; TRBD2 agrees at 11 bases. V trimming: 0 bases; J trimming: 10 bases; junction bases outside the gene matches: 8. Germline CDR1 and CDR2: LGHNA and YSLEER. CDR3 length: 16 residues. The CDR3 nucleotides read TGCGCCAGCAGCCAAGACCCCGGGACTAGCGGAGGAGAGCAGTTCTTC. Residues: CASSQDPGTSGGEQFF.

Only one count was recorded for this clone. The V call is TRBV6-5, the J call TRBJ2-6, with D possibly TRBD2 on 5 matching bases. This CDR3 is 16 amino acids long. Trimming removed 4 bases from V and 2 bases from J, with 12 bases in between. Germline V gene lookup returns CDR1 MNHEY and CDR2 SVGAGI. The CDR3 coding sequence is TGTGCCAGCAGTTGGCCCTCGGGGACTGGGGCCAACGTCCTGACTTTC. Translated, it gives CASSWPSGTGANVLTF.

This clone has only one observation. CDR3 nucleotides: TGTGCCAGCTCACCATACCGGTCGGACTATGGCTACACCTTC. As protein: CASSPYRSDYGYTF. The chain recombines TRBV18 with TRBJ1-2; no clear D. V was clipped by 2 bases and J by 3 bases, with 10 bases between them. Germline CDR1 KGHSH, CDR2 LQKENI. The CDR3 runs to 14 residues. Full variable domain (outside the CDR3, taken from reference TRBV18 and TRBJ1-2): NAGVMQNPRHLVRRRGQEARLRCSPMKGHSHVYWYRQLPEEGLKFMVYLQKENIIDESGMPKERFSAEFPKEGPSILRIQQVVRGDSAAYFCASSPYRSDYGYTFGSGTRLTVV.

This sequence joins TRBV7-3 and TRBJ2-3; the D is unclear. The V gene's germline CDR1 is SGHTA and CDR2 FQGTGA. The CDR3 loop spans 14 amino acids. V was trimmed by 5 bases and J by 6 bases, leaving 15 bases between them. The CDR3 DNA follows: TGTGCCAGCAGCCTAAGAGTTAGTTGGGATACGCAGTATTTT. As protein: CASSLRVSWDTQYF. Full variable domain (outside the CDR3, taken from reference TRBV7-3 and TRBJ2-3): GAGVSQTPSNKVTEKGKYVELRCDPISGHTALYWYRQSLGQGPEFLIYFQGTGAADDSGLPNDRFFAVRPEGSVSTLKIQRTERGDSAVYLCASSLRVSWDTQYFGPGTRLTVL.

In DNA form, the CDR3 reads TGTGCCAGTTCCCGGGAAACCCGTAATTCACCCCTCCACTTT. The encoded protein is CASSRETRNSPLHF. The chain has TRBV19 and TRBJ1-6; D gene unclear. V was cut by 8 bases and J by 6 bases, with 14 bases left in between. The CDR3 covers 14 residues. The germline V gene has CDR1 LNHDA and CDR2 SQIVND (reference sequence).

V is TRBV3-1 (or the pseudogene TRBV3-2) and J is TRBJ2-1, with 7 bases lining up with TRBD2. The CDR3 length is 15 residues. Germline trimming cut 5 bases from V and 8 bases from J; bases unmatched to any gene: 12. Germline CDR1 LGHDT, CDR2 YNNKEL (reference sequence). Here the CDR3 DNA reads TGTGCCAGCAGCTTACGATGGGGGGGAGGCGATGAGCAGTTCTTC. It yields the protein CASSLRWGGGDEQFF.